This T cell receptor beta chain was recovered during a study of cytomegalovirus exposure and HLA in healthy donors. Looking at the study overall: As an earlier analysis found, 150 million to 200 million T cells yielded around 110 million unique TCR beta sequences.

With regard to this clone: Its antigen is not known.

Points from the study as a whole: When analyzed later, the rates of TCR association showed variation by HLA locus, with DRB1 the most and HLA-C the fewest. Excluded: some indistinguishable V segments such as TRBV6-2 and TRBV6-3.

13 Jbeta primers and 60 Vbeta primers were used for the PCR. Assay used: immunoSEQ multiplex PCR; TCRdb lists only in-frame clones, some missing. This table holds some 120,000 clones. The ends were cut back, 1 base at V and 5 bases at J, with 18 bases in the middle. The CDR3 is 17 amino acids. The germline gives CDR1 SEHNR, CDR2 FQNEAQ (reference sequence). Though nominally healthy at sampling, donors likely had unrecorded immune exposures. The TCR sequence derives from a man aged 30 to 39 in good health and CMV-seronegative. Sequencing used PBMCs. This sequence joins TRBV7-9 and TRBJ2-1; D might be TRBD1 (6 bases). The CDR3 sequence is CASSLGPQGGRHNEQFF. The CDR3 nucleotides read TGTGCCAGCAGCTTAGGGCCACAGGGTGGAAGACACAATGAGCAGTTCTTC.